The rows below give T cell receptor beta chains drawn from one sample of a study of cytomegalovirus exposure and HLA in healthy donors. The repertoire was sequenced with immunoSEQ multiplex PCR; TCRdb's copy has only in-frame clones and lacks some. The profile shows fewer than 120,000 clones, 88% of them singletons. The sequenced sample consisted of PBMCs. The receptors were sampled from a woman in her thirties in good health and CMV-seropositive. CDR3s leave out the opening cysteine and the closing phenylalanine or tryptophan. Each record gives: CDR3 protein, D gene, V gene, clone size. D genes are given only for firm matches. Clone sizes are given selectively: once, few, many, or a class where the clone is expanded.

ASSDVGSYEQY | - | TRBV28 | once
ASSLKREKGNEQF | TRBD2 | TRBV5-1 | -
ASSGGPGDTQY | - | TRBV2 | -
AWSIQGEAF | - | TRBV30 | -
ATTTPNTGELF | - | TRBV28 | -
ASSTDLDFEQY | - | TRBV7-9 | once
ASSQSGGDYNEQF | TRBD2 | TRBV5-1 | -
ASSLGRTSGPSTDTQY | TRBD2 | TRBV7-3 | -
ASSMAWSSYEQY | - | TRBV19 | few
AWRGSDSKNEQF | - | TRBV30 | once
ASSIKGLEQF | - | TRBV19 | -
ASSVAGGPDTQY | TRBD2 | TRBV19 | -
ASSQGHEEKLF | - | TRBV18 | -
ASTLTQGDTQY | - | TRBV13 | -
SADGTSGGPGDTQY | TRBD2 | TRBV29-1 | once
ASSSGGSGIGEQF | TRBD2 | TRBV5-1 | few
ASSQDGSPPEQY | - | TRBV4-2 | -
ASSLEGQIYGYT | TRBD1 | TRBV7-2 | -
ASSEVGHSSYEQY | - | TRBV2 | -
ASSLGGGGGTDTQY | TRBD2 | TRBV7-2 | few